This T cell receptor beta chain was identified in a study of shared clonotypes between healthy human individuals. Study observations and caveats: Naive CD4 clonotypes were shared across a few donors at roughly 5.5%.

Concerning this clone: Its cognate antigen is unknown.

TCRdb's copy holds only in-frame clones and misses some; the assay was immunoSEQ multiplex PCR. The profile shows about 2.5 million clones, 85% to 95% of them singletons. The J segment lost 4 bases and the V segment lost 6 bases, leaving 1 base of the junction unmatched. Germline V gene sequence: CDR1 LNHDA, CDR2 SQIVND (reference sequence). The CDR3 loop spans 15 amino acids. The chain carries TRBV19 and TRBJ2-3; TRBD2 agrees at 16 bases. This TCR derives from a man between 18 and 35 years old in good health. Some clones in this sample may be carry-over from other donors' samples. Source material: naive CD4+ T cells from PBMCs. Subset here: CD45RA+ positively selected. The chain's CDR3 is CASRGLAGGADTQYF. The DNA of the CDR3 is TGTGCCAGTAGGGGACTAGCGGGAGGGGCAGATACGCAGTATTTT.